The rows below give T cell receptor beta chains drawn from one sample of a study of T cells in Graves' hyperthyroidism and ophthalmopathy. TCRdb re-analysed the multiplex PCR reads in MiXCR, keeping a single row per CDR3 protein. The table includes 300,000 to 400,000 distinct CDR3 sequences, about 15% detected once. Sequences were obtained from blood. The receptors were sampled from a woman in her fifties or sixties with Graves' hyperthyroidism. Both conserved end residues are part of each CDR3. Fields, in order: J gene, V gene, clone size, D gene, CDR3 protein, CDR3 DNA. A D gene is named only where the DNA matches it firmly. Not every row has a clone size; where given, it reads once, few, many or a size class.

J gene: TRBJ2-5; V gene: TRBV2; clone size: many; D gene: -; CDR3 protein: CASNPDGVVETQYF; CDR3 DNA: TGTGCCAGCAATCCGGACGGGGTAGTGGAGACCCAGTACTTC
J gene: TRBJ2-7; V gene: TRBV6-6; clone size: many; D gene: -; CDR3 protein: CASSYSNYEQYF; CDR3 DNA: TGTGCCAGCAGTTACTCAAACTACGAGCAGTACTTC
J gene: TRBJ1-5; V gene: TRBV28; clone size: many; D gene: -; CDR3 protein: CASSPSALRYSNQPQHF; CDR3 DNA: TGTGCCAGCAGTCCCTCGGCGTTGAGATATAGCAATCAGCCCCAGCATTTT
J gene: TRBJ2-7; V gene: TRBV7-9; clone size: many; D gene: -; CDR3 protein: CASSPSPSPEQYF; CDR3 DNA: TGTGCCAGCAGCCCTTCCCCCTCTCCCGAGCAGTACTTC
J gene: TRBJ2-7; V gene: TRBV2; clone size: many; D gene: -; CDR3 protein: CASSEVQGFNEQYF; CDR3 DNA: TGTGCCAGCAGTGAAGTGCAGGGTTTCAACGAGCAGTACTTC
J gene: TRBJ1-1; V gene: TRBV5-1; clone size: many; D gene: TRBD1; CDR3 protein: CASRPGTGRSGTEAFF; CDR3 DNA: TGCGCCAGCAGACCCGGGACAGGGAGATCCGGCACTGAAGCTTTCTTT
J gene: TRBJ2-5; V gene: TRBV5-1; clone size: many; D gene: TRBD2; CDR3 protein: CASSPGGQRETQYF; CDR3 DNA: TGCGCCAGCAGCCCGGGAGGCCAGCGGGAGACCCAGTACTTC
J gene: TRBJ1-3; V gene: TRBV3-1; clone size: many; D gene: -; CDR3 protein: CASSQGSSGNTIYF; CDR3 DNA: TGTGCCAGCAGCCAAGGGAGCTCTGGAAACACCATATATTTT
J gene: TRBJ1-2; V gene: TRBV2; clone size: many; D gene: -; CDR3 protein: CASSEDSGPSGGYTF; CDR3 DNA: TGTGCCAGCAGTGAAGACTCGGGACCGTCTGGGGGCTACACCTTC
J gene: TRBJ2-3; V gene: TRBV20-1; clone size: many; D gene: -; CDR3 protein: CSALLGAAGNSDTQYF; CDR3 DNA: TGCAGTGCTCTCCTCGGGGCAGCCGGCAACTCAGATACGCAGTATTTT
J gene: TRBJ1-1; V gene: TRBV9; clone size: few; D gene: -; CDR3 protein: CASSVAPNTEAFF; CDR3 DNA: TGTGCCAGCAGCGTAGCGCCGAACACTGAAGCTTTCTTT
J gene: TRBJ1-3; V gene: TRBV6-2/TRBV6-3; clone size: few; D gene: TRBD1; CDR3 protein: CASSYVQGGGNTIYF; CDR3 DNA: TGTGCCAGCAGTTACGTCCAGGGGGGAGGAAACACCATATATTTT
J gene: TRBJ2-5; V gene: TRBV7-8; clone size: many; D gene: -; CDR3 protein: CASSSGTQYF; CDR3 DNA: TGTGCCAGCAGCTCCGGGACCCAGTACTTC
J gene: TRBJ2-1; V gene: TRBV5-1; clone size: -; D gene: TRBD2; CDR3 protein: CASSLFPSGSLYYEQFF; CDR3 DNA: TGCGCCAGCAGCTTGTTCCCTAGCGGTAGTTTATACTATGAGCAGTTCTTC
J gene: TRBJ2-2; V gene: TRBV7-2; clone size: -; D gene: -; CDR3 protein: CASSLRQTVGELFF; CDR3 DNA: TGTGCCAGCAGCTTAAGGCAGACCGTTGGGGAGCTGTTTTTT
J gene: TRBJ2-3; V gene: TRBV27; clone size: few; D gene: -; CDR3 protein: CASSQIQGTDTQYF; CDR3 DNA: TGTGCCAGCAGTCAAATACAGGGAACAGATACGCAGTATTTT
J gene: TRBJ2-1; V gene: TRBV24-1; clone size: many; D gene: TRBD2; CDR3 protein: CATSGAGGTYNEQFF; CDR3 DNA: TGTGCCACCAGTGGAGCGGGGGGGACCTACAATGAGCAGTTCTTC
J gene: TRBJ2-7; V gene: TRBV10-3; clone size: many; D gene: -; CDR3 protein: CAINTGNYEQYF; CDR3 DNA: TGTGCCATCAATACAGGGAATTACGAGCAGTACTTC
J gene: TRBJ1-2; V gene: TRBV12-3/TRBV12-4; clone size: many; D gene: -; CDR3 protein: CASSLDAGRSLYGYTF; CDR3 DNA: TGTGCCAGCAGTTTAGATGCGGGGAGGAGTTTGTATGGCTACACCTTC
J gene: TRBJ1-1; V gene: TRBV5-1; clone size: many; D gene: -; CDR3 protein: CASSLGQPMNTEAFF; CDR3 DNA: TGCGCCAGCAGCTTGGGTCAGCCCATGAACACTGAAGCTTTCTTT
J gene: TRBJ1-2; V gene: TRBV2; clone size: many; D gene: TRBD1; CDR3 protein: CASNQGALGNGYTF; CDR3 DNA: TGTGCCAGCAACCAGGGGGCGCTAGGAAATGGCTACACCTTC
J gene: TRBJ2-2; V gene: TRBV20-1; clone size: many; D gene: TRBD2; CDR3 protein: CSAMTSGRAWTGELFF; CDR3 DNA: TGCAGTGCTATGACTAGCGGGAGGGCCTGGACCGGGGAGCTGTTTTTT
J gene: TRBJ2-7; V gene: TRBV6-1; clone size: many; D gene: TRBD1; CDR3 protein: CASRTGQGTYEQYF; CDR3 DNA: TGTGCCAGCAGGACGGGACAGGGGACCTACGAGCAGTACTTC
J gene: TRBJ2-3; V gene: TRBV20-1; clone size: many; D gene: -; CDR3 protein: CSARNLAGFTDTQYF; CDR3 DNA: TGCAGTGCTAGAAACCTAGCAGGATTCACAGATACGCAGTATTTT
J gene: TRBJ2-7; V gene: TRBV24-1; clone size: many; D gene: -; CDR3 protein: CATKSSWGGDYEQYF; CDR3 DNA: TGTGCCACCAAGTCGTCGTGGGGTGGCGACTACGAGCAGTACTTC
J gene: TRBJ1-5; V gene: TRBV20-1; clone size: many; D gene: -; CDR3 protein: CSARGGSNQPQHF; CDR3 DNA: TGCAGTGCTAGGGGGGGCAGCAATCAGCCCCAGCATTTT
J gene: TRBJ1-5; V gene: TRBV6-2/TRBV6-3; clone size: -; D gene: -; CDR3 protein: CASSVDSHNQPQHF; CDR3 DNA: TGTGCCAGCAGTGTGGACAGTCACAATCAGCCCCAGCATTTT
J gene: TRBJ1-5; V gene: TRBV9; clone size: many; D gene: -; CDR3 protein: CASSLLPGQPQHF; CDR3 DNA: TGTGCCAGCAGCCTCCTTCCGGGGCAGCCCCAGCATTTT
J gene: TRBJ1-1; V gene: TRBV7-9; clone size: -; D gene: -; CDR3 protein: CASSPGRRMNTEAFF; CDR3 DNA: TGTGCCAGCAGCCCGGGACGGCGGATGAACACTGAAGCTTTCTTT
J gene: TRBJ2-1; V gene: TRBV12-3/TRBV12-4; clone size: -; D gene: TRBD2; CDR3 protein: CARGIGTSGRNNEQFF; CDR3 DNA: TGTGCCAGGGGGATAGGGACTAGCGGGAGAAACAATGAGCAGTTCTTC
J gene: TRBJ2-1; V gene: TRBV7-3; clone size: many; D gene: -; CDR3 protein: CASSLTGPPIVYEQFF; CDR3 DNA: TGTGCCAGCAGCTTAACGGGGCCCCCCATAGTGTATGAGCAGTTCTTC
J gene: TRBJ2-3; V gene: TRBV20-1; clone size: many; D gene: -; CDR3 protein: CSAPDRTDTQYF; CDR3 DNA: TGCAGTGCACCGGACCGCACAGATACGCAGTATTTT
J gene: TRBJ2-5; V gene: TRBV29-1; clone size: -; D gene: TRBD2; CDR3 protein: CSVGGGLPWPQETQYF; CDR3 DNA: TGCAGCGTGGGGGGGGGACTCCCATGGCCCCAAGAGACCCAGTACTTC
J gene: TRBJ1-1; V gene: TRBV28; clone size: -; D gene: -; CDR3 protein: CASSAARRNTEAFF; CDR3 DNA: TGTGCCAGCAGTGCGGCCAGGAGAAACACTGAAGCTTTCTTT
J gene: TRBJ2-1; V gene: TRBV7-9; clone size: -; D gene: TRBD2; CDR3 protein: CASSPAGGPTYNEQFF; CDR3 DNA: TGTGCCAGCAGCCCAGCGGGAGGGCCGACCTACAATGAGCAGTTCTTC
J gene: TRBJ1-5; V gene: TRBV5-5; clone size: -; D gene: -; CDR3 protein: CASSLNWGNQPQHF; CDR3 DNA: TGTGCCAGCAGTCTCAATTGGGGAAATCAGCCCCAGCATTTT
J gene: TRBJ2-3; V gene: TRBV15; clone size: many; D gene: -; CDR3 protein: CATSRELTTQYF; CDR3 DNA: TGTGCCACCAGCAGAGAACTTACTACGCAGTATTTT
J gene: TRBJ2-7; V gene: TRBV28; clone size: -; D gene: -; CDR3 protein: CASTNYEQYF; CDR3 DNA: TGTGCCAGCACAAATTACGAGCAGTACTTC
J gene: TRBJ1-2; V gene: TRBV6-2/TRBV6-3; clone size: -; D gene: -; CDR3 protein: CASNPGLVDGYTF; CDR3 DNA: TGTGCCAGCAACCCGGGACTGGTAGATGGCTACACCTTC
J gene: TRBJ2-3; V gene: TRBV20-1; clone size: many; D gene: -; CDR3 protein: CSARGGIADTQYF; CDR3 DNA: TGCAGTGCTAGAGGGGGGATTGCAGATACGCAGTATTTT